These T cell receptor beta chains were read from a single sample in a study of PD-L1 blockade in urothelial cancer. Sequencing was performed with immunoSEQ multiplex PCR; in TCRdb, only in-frame clones are kept and a portion is missing. The sample consists of 45,000 to 60,000 clones, nearly 90% of them appearing once. This specimen consisted of PBMCs, obtained around atezolizumab (anti-PD-L1) treatment. The source of these receptors is a man in his sixties with urothelial cancer. Each CDR3 is given with its conserved first and last residue. D genes are given only for firm matches. For some rows the clone size is stated as once, few or many, or as a class when expanded; others skip it.

15 | - | TRBJ2-3 | - | TRBV5-6 | CASSFRGGGTDTQYF | TGTGCCAGCAGCTTTAGGGGGGGTGGCACAGATACGCAGTATTTT
20 | few | TRBJ1-6 | TRBD1 | TRBV5-1 | CASSLPNGTGGVSYNSPLHF | TGCGCCAGCAGCCTTCCTAACGGGACAGGGGGCGTCTCCTATAATTCACCCCTCCACTTT
17 | - | TRBJ2-7 | TRBD2 | TRBV11-2 | CASSLERAGGSSYEQYF | TGTGCCAGCAGCTTAGAGAGGGCGGGGGGTTCCTCCTACGAGCAGTACTTC
14 | - | TRBJ2-7 | TRBD2 | TRBV7-2 | CASSFSLAGHEQYF | TGTGCCAGCAGCTTTAGCCTAGCGGGGCACGAGCAGTACTTC
13 | - | TRBJ2-5 | - | TRBV2 | CASSEQGGETQYF | TGTGCCAGCAGTGAGCAGGGTGGGGAGACCCAGTACTTC
11 | - | TRBJ2-5 | - | TRBV20-1 | CSASTQETQYF | TGCAGTGCTAGTACTCAAGAGACCCAGTACTTC
15 | - | TRBJ1-2 | TRBD1 | TRBV6-4 | CASSDLPGQNYGYTF | TGTGCCAGCAGTGACTTGCCGGGACAGAACTATGGCTACACCTTC
14 | - | TRBJ2-5 | - | TRBV7-9 | CASSLRGARETQYF | TGTGCCAGCAGCCTACGGGGGGCAAGAGAGACCCAGTACTTC
13 | - | TRBJ1-1 | - | TRBV6-1 | CASSQTGNTEAFF | TGTGCCAGCAGTCAAACAGGGAACACTGAAGCTTTCTTT
16 | - | TRBJ2-1 | - | TRBV7-2 | CASSFGLRGSYNEQFF | TGTGCCAGCAGCTTTGGCTTAAGGGGCTCCTACAATGAGCAGTTCTTC
18 | - | TRBJ2-1 | TRBD1 | TRBV9 | CASSPRDSYQLRGNEQFF | TGTGCCAGCAGCCCCCGGGACAGCTATCAACTAAGGGGCAATGAGCAGTTCTTC
13 | - | TRBJ2-5 | TRBD2 | TRBV4-2 | CASSVGGKETQYF | TGTGCCAGCAGCGTGGGGGGGAAAGAGACCCAGTACTTC
13 | - | TRBJ2-7 | - | TRBV5-4 | CASSQVGSYEQYF | TGTGCCAGCAGCCAGGTGGGCTCCTACGAGCAGTACTTC
14 | - | TRBJ2-3 | - | TRBV11-2 | CASSLERTTDTQYF | TGTGCCAGCAGCTTAGAACGGACAACAGATACGCAGTATTTT
17 | - | TRBJ2-1 | TRBD2 | TRBV5-8 | CASSLYRDGRNYNEQFF | TGTGCCAGCAGCCTTTACCGGGACGGGAGGAACTACAATGAGCAGTTCTTC
16 | - | TRBJ2-7 | TRBD2 | TRBV7-3 | CASSRSGGSGSYEQYF | TGTGCCAGCAGCCGATCAGGGGGTAGCGGGAGCTACGAGCAGTACTTC
14 | - | TRBJ2-5 | - | TRBV5-4 | CASSRTVFQETQYF | TGTGCCAGCAGCCGGACAGTATTCCAAGAGACCCAGTACTTC
14 | - | TRBJ2-5 | - | TRBV6-5 | CASRPTGRRETQYF | TGTGCCAGCAGACCAACAGGGCGCAGGGAGACCCAGTACTTC
14 | once | TRBJ2-4 | - | TRBV5-6 | CASSLVAFKNIQYF | TGTGCCAGCAGCTTGGTAGCGTTCAAAAACATTCAGTACTTC
16 | - | TRBJ2-3 | TRBD2 | TRBV11-3 | CASSPGLAGEGDTQYF | TGTGCCAGCAGCCCCGGACTAGCGGGGGAGGGAGATACGCAGTATTTT
13 | - | TRBJ1-3 | - | TRBV13 | CASKRGGGNTIYF | TGTGCCAGCAAGAGAGGGGGTGGAAACACCATATATTTT
15 | once | TRBJ2-3 | TRBD1 | TRBV28 | CASISTGPNTDTQYF | TGTGCCAGCATTTCGACAGGGCCTAACACAGATACGCAGTATTTT
15 | once | TRBJ1-6 | TRBD1 | TRBV9 | CASSTSPEGASPLHF | TGTGCCAGCAGCACTTCCCCCGAGGGGGCTTCACCCCTCCACTTT
14 | - | TRBJ2-5 | - | TRBV2 | CASRYTSLRGTQYF | TGTGCCAGCAGATACACTAGTCTACGGGGGACCCAGTACTTC
14 | - | TRBJ1-4 | - | TRBV28 | CATKGGAENEKLFF | TGTGCCACAAAGGGGGGGGCAGAAAATGAAAAACTGTTTTTT
17 | - | TRBJ2-3 | - | TRBV11-2 | CASSLEPSASSTDTQYF | TGTGCCAGCAGCTTAGAACCCTCTGCTAGTAGCACAGATACGCAGTATTTT
11 | - | TRBJ1-2 | - | TRBV20-1 | CSARPDYGYTF | TGCAGTGCTAGACCGGACTATGGCTACACCTTC
15 | once | TRBJ1-5 | TRBD1 | TRBV30 | CAWSVDRGGNQPQHF | TGTGCCTGGAGTGTAGACAGGGGAGGCAATCAGCCCCAGCATTTT
15 | - | TRBJ2-7 | - | TRBV30 | CAWSGEAGPNYEQYF | TGTGCCTGGAGTGGGGAGGCGGGACCCAACTACGAGCAGTACTTC
10 | - | TRBJ1-2 | - | TRBV6-4 | CASSLEAHTF | TGTGCCAGCAGCTTAGAGGCCCACACCTTC
18 | - | TRBJ1-2 | TRBD1 | TRBV27 | CASSALRDRVIGNYGYTF | TGTGCCAGCAGTGCCCTCCGGGACAGGGTAATTGGTAACTATGGCTACACCTTC
17 | - | TRBJ2-3 | - | TRBV15 | CATSLYDPSGRRNTQYF | TGTGCCACCAGCTTGTACGACCCCAGCGGGCGACGAAATACGCAGTATTTT
16 | - | TRBJ1-1 | TRBD1 | TRBV18 | CASSTGTGGNMAEAFF | TGTGCCAGCTCGACTGGGACAGGGGGCAATATGGCTGAAGCTTTCTTT
16 | - | TRBJ2-5 | TRBD2 | TRBV5-6 | CASSWGLAGQQETQYF | TGTGCCAGCAGCTGGGGACTAGCGGGGCAACAAGAGACCCAGTACTTC
14 | - | TRBJ1-2 | TRBD1 | TRBV19 | CASSTVGTAGGYTF | TGTGCCAGTAGTACCGTCGGGACAGCCGGGGGCTACACCTTC
15 | - | TRBJ1-5 | TRBD1 | TRBV11-2 | CASSLTGQGEQPQHF | TGTGCCAGCAGCTTAACGGGACAGGGAGAACAGCCCCAGCATTTT
13 | few | TRBJ1-4 | - | TRBV6-4 | CASSVESGEKLFF | TGTGCCAGCAGTGTTGAGAGTGGTGAAAAACTGTTTTTT
12 | - | TRBJ2-7 | TRBD1 | TRBV5-1 | CASSQGQGHRYF | TGCGCCAGCAGCCAAGGACAGGGCCATAGGTACTTC
14 | - | TRBJ2-3 | - | TRBV18 | CASSSPSSTDTQYF | TGTGCCAGCTCATCACCTAGCTCCACAGATACGCAGTATTTT
13 | once | TRBJ2-3 | TRBD1 | TRBV5-4 | CASSEGQADTQYF | TGTGCCAGCAGCGAGGGACAGGCAGATACGCAGTATTTT
13 | - | TRBJ2-5 | - | TRBV18 | CASSPGSEETQYF | TGTGCCAGCTCACCAGGCTCCGAAGAGACCCAGTACTTC
13 | - | TRBJ2-3 | - | TRBV6-6 | CASKGVITDTQYF | TGTGCCAGCAAAGGAGTTATCACAGATACGCAGTATTTT
19 | once | TRBJ2-3 | TRBD2 | TRBV5-6 | CASSHTRLAGGLGTDTQYF | TGTGCCAGCAGCCACACCCGTCTAGCGGGGGGGCTCGGCACAGATACGCAGTATTTT
14 | - | TRBJ2-7 | TRBD1 | TRBV13 | CASSFRTGPYEQYF | TGTGCCAGCAGCTTTAGGACAGGGCCCTACGAGCAGTACTTC
13 | once | TRBJ2-2 | - | TRBV7-8 | CASRRERTGELFF | TGTGCCAGCAGACGAGAACGCACCGGGGAGCTGTTTTTT
18 | - | TRBJ1-3 | - | TRBV7-8 | CASSKPPTGPSSGNTIYF | TGTGCCAGCAGCAAACCGCCGACAGGCCCCAGCTCTGGAAACACCATATATTTT
15 | - | TRBJ2-7 | TRBD1 | TRBV7-9 | CASSRADRGYPEQYF | TGTGCCAGCAGCCGTGCGGACAGGGGATACCCCGAGCAGTACTTC
16 | - | TRBJ2-1 | TRBD1 | TRBV5-4 | CASSLGRDRVGDEQFF | TGTGCCAGCAGCTTAGGCCGGGACAGGGTTGGTGATGAGCAGTTCTTC
15 | once | TRBJ2-1 | TRBD1 | TRBV5-8 | CASSFTGTGGNEQFF | TGTGCCAGCAGCTTTACCGGGACAGGGGGAAATGAGCAGTTCTTC
14 | - | TRBJ2-3 | TRBD2 | TRBV2 | CASGRGGQADTQYF | TGTGCCAGCGGGCGGGGGGGCCAGGCAGATACGCAGTATTTT
13 | few | TRBJ2-7 | - | TRBV5-1 | CASSITRFYEQYF | TGCGCCAGCAGCATCACACGATTCTACGAGCAGTACTTC
18 | - | TRBJ2-3 | TRBD1 | TRBV5-5 | CASSLKGPRTGETDTQYF | TGTGCCAGCAGCTTGAAAGGTCCACGGACAGGGGAGACAGATACGCAGTATTTT
13 | - | TRBJ2-5 | - | TRBV4-3 | CASSQGPQETQYF | TGCGCCAGCAGCCAAGGACCACAGGAGACCCAGTACTTC
16 | - | TRBJ2-3 | TRBD2 | TRBV29-1 | CSVNGGLAGDTDTQYF | TGCAGCGTTAATGGAGGACTAGCGGGGGACACAGATACGCAGTATTTT
15 | - | TRBJ1-6 | - | TRBV7-3 | CASSLTTGLSSPLHF | TGTGCCAGCAGCTTAACCACAGGGTTAAGCTCACCCCTCCACTTT